This TCR beta chain was sequenced for a study of molecular identifiers for immune sequencing clone quantification. Study conclusions and caveats: The study found clones above 20 RNA copies held over 98% of effector molecules and under 1% in naive cells.

Listed TCR primers and previously described methods were used for bulk TCR libraries. TCRdb itself ran the PCR reads through MiXCR, one entry per CDR3 protein. This table has under 650,000 distinct CDR3 sequences, about 20% appearing once. Sorted naive CD8 T cells were those defined as CD8+CD4-CCR7+CD45RA+. A note on this clonotype: Its matching antigen is unknown. Germline is not matched at one junction end, which may reflect a read error.

CDR3 size: 13 residues. Looked up from germline, CDR1 is SGHKS and CDR2 is YYEKEE (reference sequence). The sequence was obtained from a human donor in good health. Some libraries in this study had Jurkat cell RNA spiked in. V is TRBV5-5 and J is TRBJ2-7; D is undetermined. The source material was naive CD8+ T cells from blood, with Jurkat cell RNA spiked in. Regarding subset: FACS-sorted CD8+CD4-CCR7+CD45RA+ naive T cells. CDR3 loop: CASSLLESYERYF. The DNA for the CDR3 is TGTGCCAGCAGCTTGTTGGAAAGTTACGAGCGGTACTTC.